This passage covers 22 T cell receptor beta chains from one sample sequenced in a study of T cell clonality in common variable immunodeficiency. Study observations and caveats: Fewer deletions and N-nucleotide insertions were reportedly seen in common variable immunodeficiency TCR beta sequences.

Sequenced by immunoSEQ multiplex PCR; TCRdb stores in-frame clones only, minus some. The sample contains some 21,000 clones, none of them singletons. Their target antigens are unknown. Material: peripheral blood mononuclear cells. All receptors come from a human donor with common variable immunodeficiency.

Only a few counts were recorded for this clone. The CDR3 goes on 3 residues after the read ends, and that part is filled in from the germline J gene. The chain links TRBV6-2 or TRBV6-3 to TRBJ1-1, with 9 bases lining up with TRBD1. Germline CDR1 is MNHEY and CDR2 is SVGEGT. The CDR3 consists of 13 residues. This chain's CDR3 is CASSLSGQGRAFF. The part of the CDR3 DNA that was read is TGTGCCAGCAGTTTATCCGGACAGGGGAGA.

This clone occurred a few times. The read gets to within 3 residues of the CDR3 end, and the germline J gene fills in the rest. This chain joins TRBV7-2 and TRBJ2-7; TRBD1 might be the D (6 bases). Germline CDR1 is SGHTA and CDR2 is FQGNSA. With 7 bases removed from V and 5 bases from J, the gap between germline ends came to 12 bases. CDR3 length: 12 amino acids. The sequenced part of the CDR3 DNA is TGTGCCAGCACCCAGGGGTTACACGAG. It specifies CASTQGLHE. The whole CDR3 sequence is CASTQGLHEQYF.

The sequenced CDR3 bases are TGTGCCAGCAGTGAAGACTCCCAGGGCTACTATGGC. Residues: CASSEDSQGYYG. The full CDR3 protein reads CASSEDSQGYYGYTF. The rearrangement links TRBV2 to TRBJ1-2; TRBD1 might be the D (5 bases). With the read ending 3 residues before the CDR3 end, the germline J gene is used to fill in that end. CDR3 length: 15 residues. Trimming shortened V by 1 base and J by 3 bases, and 12 bases separated the two germline ends. Germline CDR1 reads SNHLY; CDR2 reads FYNNEI. The whole variable domain, filled in from reference TRBV2 and TRBJ1-2, reads EPEVTQTPSHQVTQMGQEVILRCVPISNHLYFYWYRQILGQKVEFLVSFYNNEISEKSEIFDDQFSVERPDGSNFTLKIRSTKLEDSAMYFCASSEDSQGYYGYTFGSGTRLTVV.

This clone was recorded at least ten times. The read ends 3 residues before the CDR3 terminus; that terminus is restored from the germline J gene. The chain joins TRBV5-1 to TRBJ2-3; TRBD1 is a possible D gene (5 bases). The CDR3 runs 14 residues. With 0 bases removed from V and 4 bases from J, the gap between germline ends came to 9 bases. Germline V gene sequence: CDR1 SGHRS, CDR2 YFSETQ. CDR3 in amino acids: CASSLDSGPDTQYF. The sequenced CDR3 bases are TGCGCCAGCAGCTTGGATTCAGGGCCAGATACG.

This clone was found many times. Read sequence stops 3 residues before the CDR3 end, and the germline J gene provides the missing end. The genes are TRBV5-4 and TRBJ2-2; possibly TRBD2 for D (5 bases). The germline V and J ends were trimmed by 0 bases and 2 bases, with 11 bases remaining between them. CDR3 size: 16 residues. Germline V gene lookup returns CDR1 SGHNT and CDR2 YYREEE (reference sequence). The CDR3 is CASSLGASFNTGELFF. The CDR3 DNA, read in part, is TGTGCCAGCAGCTTGGGCGCTAGCTTTAACACCGGGGAG.

Of note for this clone: The CDR3 goes on 3 residues after the read ends, and that part is filled in from the germline J gene. The V gene is TRBV5-1, the J gene TRBJ2-7; tentatively, D is TRBD2 (6 bases). Germline CDR1 reads SGHRS; CDR2 reads YFSETQ. The germline V and J ends were trimmed by 4 bases and 4 bases, with 18 bases remaining between them. This CDR3 contains 15 residues. CDR3 protein: CASSPLGGSVYEQYF. CDR3 DNA, as far as it was read: TGCGCCAGCAGCCCGCTTGGGGGGAGTGTGTACGAG.

The table lists this clone with a few counts. The read ends 3 residues before the CDR3 terminus; that terminus is restored from the germline J gene. The J gene is TRBJ1-3, the V gene TRBV19; 9 bases fit TRBD1. CDR3 length equals 15 residues. Germline loops: CDR1 LNHDA, CDR2 SQIVND (reference sequence). V was clipped by 5 bases and J by 2 bases; unmatched bases: 4. The CDR3 sequence is CASSVNRGPGNTIYF. Partial CDR3 DNA: TGTGCCAGTAGTGTGAACAGGGGGCCTGGAAACACC.

As regards this clone: The observed sequence ends 3 residues before the CDR3 terminus, with the missing tail filled in from the germline J gene. The gene calls are TRBV6-2 or TRBV6-3 and TRBJ1-5; a weak D match, TRBD1 (6 bases). Deletions cut 6 bases from V and 9 bases from J, with 15 bases between. From germline, CDR1 is MNHEY and CDR2 SVGEGT. The CDR3 covers 13 residues. The CDR3 loop reads CASSQGPRGPQHF. CDR3 DNA (partial): TGTGCCAGCAGCCAGGGGCCCAGGGGGCCC.

This clone was detected only a few times. The read ends 3 residues early relative to the CDR3; the germline J gene fills the gap. The chain combines TRBV6-1 with TRBJ2-7; TRBD1 aligns across 7 bases. This CDR3 is 18 amino acids long. After removal of 2 bases from V and 2 bases from J, the junction contained 15 bases not matched to a gene. Per germline, CDR1 MNHNS and CDR2 SASEGT. The CDR3 spells CASSERIMLWGQTYEQYF. CDR3 bases read: TGTGCCAGCAGTGAAAGGATAATGTTATGGGGACAGACCTACGAG.

There are a few counts of this clone. CDR3 loop: CASSHSSGNEQFF. The DNA read from the CDR3 is TGTGCCAGCAGCCATAGTTCGGGCAATGAG. V usage is TRBV7-8 and J usage is TRBJ2-1; the D is unclear. Sequencing ends 3 residues short of the CDR3 end; the germline J gene provides the rest. From germline, CDR1 is SGHVS and CDR2 FQNEAQ. CDR3 length: 13 amino acids. The germline V and J ends were trimmed by 5 bases and 6 bases, with 11 bases remaining between them.

This clone was counted a few times. The DNA ends 3 residues before the CDR3 does, and the rest of the CDR3 is filled in from the germline J gene. The rearrangement joins TRBV7-2 to TRBJ2-7, with D possibly matching TRBD1 (5 bases). V lost 5 bases and J lost 3, with 17 bases in between. Germline V gene lookup returns CDR1 SGHTA and CDR2 FQGNSA. This CDR3 has 15 amino acids. This chain's CDR3 is CASSPQPGIGYEQYF. The sequenced part of the CDR3 DNA is TGTGCCAGCAGCCCGCAGCCAGGGATTGGCTACGAG.

About this clone itself: The observed sequence ends 3 residues before the CDR3 terminus, with the missing tail filled in from the germline J gene. The chain uses TRBV2 and TRBJ2-5, with 9 positions matching TRBD2. The germline V gene encodes CDR1 SNHLY and CDR2 FYNNEI. The length of the CDR3 is 13 residues. With 6 bases clipped from V and 7 bases from J, the junction kept 6 bases outside the gene matches. The CDR3 region is CASRDSGGRTQYF. The CDR3 bases that were read are TGTGCCAGCAGGGATAGCGGGGGTAGGACC.

With respect to this clone: The observed sequence ends 3 residues before the CDR3 terminus, with the missing tail filled in from the germline J gene. V is TRBV7-9 and J is TRBJ2-1; 11 positions match TRBD2. The germline CDR1 and CDR2 sequences are SEHNR and FQNEAQ (reference sequence). The CDR3 contains 15 residues. V lost 3 bases, J lost 7 bases, and 5 bases stayed unmatched. CDR3 sequence: CASSLTSGTFNEQFF. Partial CDR3 DNA: TGTGCCAGCAGCTTGACTAGCGGGACGTTTAATGAG.

This clone was detected a few times. Read data end 3 residues before the CDR3 end; the end is taken from the germline J gene. The chain employs TRBV7-9 and TRBJ1-5; D remains ambiguous. Germline V lookup: CDR1 SEHNR, CDR2 FQNEAQ (reference sequence). The CDR3 is made up of 15 amino acids. V was trimmed by 1 base and J by 4 bases, leaving 11 bases between them. The CDR3 protein is CASSLGWPENQPQHF. The covered CDR3 bases are TGTGCCAGCAGCTTAGGTTGGCCAGAAAATCAGCCC.

With respect to this clone: The read falls 3 residues short of the CDR3 end, and the missing part is taken from the germline J gene. This chain uses TRBV30 with TRBJ1-4; D perhaps matches TRBD1 (5 bases). The germline CDR1 and CDR2 sequences are GTSNPN and SVGIG (reference sequence). The V end was cut by 2 bases, the J end by 6 bases, with 10 bases between. The CDR3 extends over 13 amino acids. CDR3 sequence reads: CAWSRRDYEKLFF. The sequenced CDR3 bases are TGTGCCTGGAGTAGACGGGACTATGAAAAA.

This clone was seen more than once but under ten times. The CDR3 goes on 3 residues after the read ends, and that part is filled in from the germline J gene. The gene calls are TRBV19 and TRBJ2-1; TRBD2 matches at 8 bases. Germline V gene data show CDR1 as LNHDA and CDR2 as SQIVND (reference sequence). J was trimmed by 2 bases and V by 7 bases; bases with no gene match: 7. CDR3 size: 15 residues. The CDR3 spells CASKQRGYTYNEQFF. Partial CDR3 DNA: TGTGCCAGTAAGCAGCGGGGGTATACCTACAATGAG.

This clone was observed a handful of times. CDR3 residues: CASSIARTSGRSSYNEQFF. The sequenced CDR3 bases are TGTGCCAGTAGTATAGCCCGGACTAGCGGGAGGAGCTCCTACAATGAG. The rearrangement links TRBV19 to TRBJ2-1, with 14 nucleotides matching TRBD2. The read terminates 3 residues before the CDR3 end, so the remaining end is supplied by the germline J gene. CDR3 size: 19 residues. V dropped 1 base and J dropped 0; count of bases not matched to a gene: 5. CDR1 and CDR2 (germline): LNHDA, SQIVND (reference sequence).

This clone was recorded many times. Read sequence stops 3 residues before the CDR3 end, and the germline J gene provides the missing end. V usage is TRBV29-1 and J usage is TRBJ1-1, with 10 nucleotides matching TRBD1. There are 13 residues in the CDR3. V was pared by 7 bases and J by 2 bases, with 4 bases of the junction left unmatched. The germline gives CDR1 SQVTM, CDR2 ANQGSEA. The CDR3 bases that were read are TGCAGCGCACGGACAGGGGGAAACACTGAA. It specifies CSARTGGNTE. The whole CDR3 region reads CSARTGGNTEAFF.

This clone was counted at least ten times. Coverage ceases 3 residues before the CDR3 finishes, and the germline J gene fills in the end. The chain employs TRBV7-2 and TRBJ2-3, with 12 bases matching TRBD2. J gave up 1 base and V 6 bases, and 2 bases lay outside the gene matches. From germline, CDR1 is SGHTA and CDR2 FQGNSA. This CDR3 has 15 amino acids. CDR3 sequence: CASRWTSGGTDTQYF. The DNA read from the CDR3 is TGTGCCAGCAGATGGACTAGCGGGGGCACAGATACG.

This clone was seen repeatedly, ten times or more. The read is 3 residues too short to cover the CDR3 end, so that end is filled in from the germline J gene. The gene calls are TRBV14 and TRBJ2-1; 9 bases match TRBD2. Per germline, CDR1 SGHDN and CDR2 FVKESK. This CDR3 region has 15 residues. The V and J ends lost 3 bases and 4 bases, in that order; junction bases with no gene match: 4. The part of the CDR3 DNA that was read is TGTGCCAGCAGCCAGCTAGCGGGGCTTTACAATGAG. This translates into CASSQLAGLYNE. From start to end, the CDR3 is CASSQLAGLYNEQFF.

As to this clone: With the read ending 3 residues before the CDR3 end, the germline J gene is used to fill in that end. The chain carries TRBV6-1 and TRBJ2-7; 11 positions agree with TRBD2. This CDR3 region has 18 residues. Trimming took 1 base from V and 6 from J; bases not matched to a gene: 14. Germline-derived CDR1 and CDR2 are MNHNS and SASEGT. CDR3 protein: CASSEETLLAGVFSEQYF. The sequenced part of the CDR3 DNA is TGTGCCAGCAGTGAAGAGACCCTACTAGCGGGAGTTTTTAGCGAG.

This clone was seen more than once but under ten times. Coverage ceases 3 residues before the CDR3 finishes, and the germline J gene fills in the end. This sequence joins TRBV7-3 and TRBJ2-3, with 13 nucleotides matching TRBD2. CDR1 is SGHTA, CDR2 FQGTGA, per germline. J gave up 1 base and V 6 bases, and 10 bases lay outside the gene matches. The CDR3 is 18 amino acids. The CDR3 sequence: CASSSLPGLAGGTDTQYF. CDR3 bases read: TGTGCCAGCAGTTCACTCCCTGGACTAGCGGGGGGCACAGATACG.